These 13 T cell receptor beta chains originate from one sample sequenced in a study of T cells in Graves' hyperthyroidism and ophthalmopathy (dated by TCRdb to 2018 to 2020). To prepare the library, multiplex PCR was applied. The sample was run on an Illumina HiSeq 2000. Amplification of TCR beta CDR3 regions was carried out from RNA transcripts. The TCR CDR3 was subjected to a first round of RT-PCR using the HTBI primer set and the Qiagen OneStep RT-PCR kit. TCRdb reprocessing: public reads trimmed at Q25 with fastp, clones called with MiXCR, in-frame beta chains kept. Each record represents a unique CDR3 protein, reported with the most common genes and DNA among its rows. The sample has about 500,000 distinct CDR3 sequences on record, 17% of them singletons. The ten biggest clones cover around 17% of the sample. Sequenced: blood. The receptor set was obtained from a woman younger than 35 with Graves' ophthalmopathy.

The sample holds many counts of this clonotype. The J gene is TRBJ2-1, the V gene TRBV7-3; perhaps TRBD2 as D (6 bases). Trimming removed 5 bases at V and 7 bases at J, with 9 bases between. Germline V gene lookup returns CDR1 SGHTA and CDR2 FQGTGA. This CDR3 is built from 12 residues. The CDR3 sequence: CASSPGSNEQFF. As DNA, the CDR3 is TGTGCCAGCAGCCCCGGGAGTAATGAGCAGTTCTTC.

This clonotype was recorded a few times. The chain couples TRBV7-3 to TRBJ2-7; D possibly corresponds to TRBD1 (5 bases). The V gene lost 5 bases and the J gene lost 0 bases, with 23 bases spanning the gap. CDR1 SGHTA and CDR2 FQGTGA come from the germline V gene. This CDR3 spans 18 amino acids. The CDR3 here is CASSPTGVGTGLSYEQYF. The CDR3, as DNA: TGTGCCAGCAGCCCGACTGGGGTGGGCACAGGCCTCTCCTACGAGCAGTACTTC.

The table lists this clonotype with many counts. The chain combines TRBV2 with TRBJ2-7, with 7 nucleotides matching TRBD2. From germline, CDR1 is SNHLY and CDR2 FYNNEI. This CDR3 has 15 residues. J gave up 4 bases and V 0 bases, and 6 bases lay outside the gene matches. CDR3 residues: CASSEAGGGPYEQYF. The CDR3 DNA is TGTGCCAGCAGTGAAGCCGGGGGAGGGCCGTACGAGCAGTACTTC. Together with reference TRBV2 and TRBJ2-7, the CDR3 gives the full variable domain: EPEVTQTPSHQVTQMGQEVILRCVPISNHLYFYWYRQILGQKVEFLVSFYNNEISEKSEIFDDQFSVERPDGSNFTLKIRSTKLEDSAMYFCASSEAGGGPYEQYFGPGTRLTVT.

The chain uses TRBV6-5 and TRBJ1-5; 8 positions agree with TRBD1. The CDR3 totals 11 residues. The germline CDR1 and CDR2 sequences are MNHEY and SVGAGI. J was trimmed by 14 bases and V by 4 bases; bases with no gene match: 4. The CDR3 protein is CASSFGQGEHF. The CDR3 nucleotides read TGTGCCAGCAGTTTCGGACAGGGAGAGCATTTT.

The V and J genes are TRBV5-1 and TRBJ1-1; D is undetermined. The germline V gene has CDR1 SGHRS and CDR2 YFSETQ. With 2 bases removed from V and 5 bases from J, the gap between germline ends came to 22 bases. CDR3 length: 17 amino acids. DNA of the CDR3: TGCGCCAGCAGCTTCTCCCAGGTTGAGGGAATGGGGACTGAAGCTTTCTTT. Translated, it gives CASSFSQVEGMGTEAFF.

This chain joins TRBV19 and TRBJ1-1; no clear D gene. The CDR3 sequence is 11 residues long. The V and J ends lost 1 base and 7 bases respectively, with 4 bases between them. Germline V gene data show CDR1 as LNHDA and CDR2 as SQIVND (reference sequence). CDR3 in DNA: TGTGCCAGTAGTATAGGATTTGAAGCTTTCTTT. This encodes CASSIGFEAFF.

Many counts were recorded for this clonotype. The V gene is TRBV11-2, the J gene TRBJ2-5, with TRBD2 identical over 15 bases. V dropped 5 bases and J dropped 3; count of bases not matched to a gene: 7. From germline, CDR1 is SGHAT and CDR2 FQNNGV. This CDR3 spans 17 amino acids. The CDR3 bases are TGTGCCAGCAGCCCTGGGACTAGCGGGGGGTGGGAAGAGACCCAGTACTTC. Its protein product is CASSPGTSGGWEETQYF.

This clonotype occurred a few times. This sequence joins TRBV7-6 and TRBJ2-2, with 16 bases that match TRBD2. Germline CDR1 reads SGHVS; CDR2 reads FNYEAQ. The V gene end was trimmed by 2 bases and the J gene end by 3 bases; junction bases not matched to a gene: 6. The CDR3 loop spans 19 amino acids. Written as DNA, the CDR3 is TGTGCCAGCAGCTTACCGGGACTAGCGGGAGGGCGGGACACCGGGGAGCTGTTTTTT. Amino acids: CASSLPGLAGGRDTGELFF.

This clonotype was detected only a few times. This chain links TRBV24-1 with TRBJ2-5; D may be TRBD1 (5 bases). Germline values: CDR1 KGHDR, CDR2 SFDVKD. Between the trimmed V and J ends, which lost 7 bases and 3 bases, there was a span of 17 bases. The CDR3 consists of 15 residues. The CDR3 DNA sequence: TGTGCCACCAGCCCCCCAGGAAGGGGCAAAGAGACCCAGTACTTC. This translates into CATSPPGRGKETQYF.

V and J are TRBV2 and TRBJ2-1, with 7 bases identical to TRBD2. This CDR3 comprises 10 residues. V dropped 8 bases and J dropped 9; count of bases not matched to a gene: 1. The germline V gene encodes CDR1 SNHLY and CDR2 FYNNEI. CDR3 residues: CASGRGEQFF. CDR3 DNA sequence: TGTGCCAGCGGGAGGGGTGAGCAGTTCTTC.

This CDR3 reads CATSRGMTLAYNEQFF. Written as DNA, the CDR3 is TGTGCCACCAGCAGAGGGATGACTCTCGCCTACAATGAGCAGTTCTTC. This rearrangement joins TRBV15 to TRBJ2-1, with unresolved D. Trimming stripped 1 base from V and 2 bases from J, with 12 bases between. The V gene's germline CDR1 is LNHNV and CDR2 YYDKDF (reference sequence). The CDR3 contains 16 residues.

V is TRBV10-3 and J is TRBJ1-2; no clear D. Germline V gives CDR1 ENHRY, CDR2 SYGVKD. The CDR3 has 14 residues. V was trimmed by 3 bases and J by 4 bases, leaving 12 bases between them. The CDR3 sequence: CAISDWEISYGYTF. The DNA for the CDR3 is TGTGCCATCAGTGACTGGGAAATCTCCTATGGCTACACCTTC.

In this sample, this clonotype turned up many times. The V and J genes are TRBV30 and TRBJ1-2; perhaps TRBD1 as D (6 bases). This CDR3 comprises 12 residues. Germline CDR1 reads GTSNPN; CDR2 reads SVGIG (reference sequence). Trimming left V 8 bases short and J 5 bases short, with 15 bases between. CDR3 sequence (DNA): TGTGCCCGGGGGGGGCAAACTTATGGCTACACCTTC. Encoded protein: CARGGQTYGYTF. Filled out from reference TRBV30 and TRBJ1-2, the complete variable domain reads SQTIHQWPATLVQPVGSPLSLECTVEGTSNPNLYWYRQAAGRGLQLLFYSVGIGQISSEVPQNLSASRPQDRQFILSSKKLLLSDSGFYLCARGGQTYGYTFGSGTRLTVV.